Included here is one TCR beta chain sequence, with context. Its antigen remains undetermined. No much larger clonotype is one base removed from it; base qualities were not supplied. The CDR3 spans 16 residues, from the cysteine through the phenylalanine. Only CDR3 DNA remains: 48 bases, in frame from the first base. The CDR1 and CDR2 encoded by the germline V gene (reference sequence) are MNHEY and SMNVEV. Trimming leaves V shorter by 4 bases and J shorter by 1 base, with the junction holding 6 bases beyond the gene matches. The library came from the immunoSEQ multiplex PCR assay. TCRdb stores this immuneACCESS table with in-frame sequences only. Part of the clones is absent; in the studies checked, under half of the shortfall reflects unresolved V genes, and no reason is known for the rest. In this sample the table shows approximately 40,000 clones, about 87% of which occur a single time. The ten largest clonotypes hold approximately 0.6% of the sample.

The sample originates from a study of T cell changes during pregnancy in multiple sclerosis (dated by TCRdb to between 2018 and 2020). Broadly, across the study: The study looked at changes in the T cell repertoire across pregnancy in women with multiple sclerosis.

The source is a female donor with multiple sclerosis, enrolled in a pregnancy study. The specimen comprised CD4+ T cells from peripheral blood mononuclear cells, sampled before pregnancy. The rearranged segments are TRBV27 and TRBJ2-4, with 8 bases matching TRBD1. The DNA reads as follows: TGTGCCAGCAGTTCCGGACAGGGCTTGGCCAAAAACATTCAGTACTTC. It specifies CASSSGQGLAKNIQYF.